This T cell receptor beta chain is drawn from a study of technical replicates of blood from a handful of donors. The CDR3 totals 15 residues. J gave up 2 bases and V 2 bases, and 3 bases lay outside the gene matches. Germline CDR1 reads LNHNV; CDR2 reads YYDKDF (reference sequence). Produced via immunoSEQ multiplex PCR; TCRdb's table is partial and in-frame only. Among roughly 80,000 clones listed, around 94% were seen once. The specimen sequenced was T cells isolated from PBMCs. This sequence was found in a human donor in good health. The rearrangement links TRBV15 to TRBJ1-2, with 9 positions matching TRBD1. The CDR3 here is CATSRTGTGNYGYTF. The CDR3 nucleotides read TGTGCCACCAGCAGAACCGGGACAGGGAACTATGGCTACACCTTC.